This T cell receptor beta chain is from a study of graft-versus-host responses after intestinal transplantation. Overall study: In this cohort, recipients had multivisceral, liver-intestinal, or isolated intestinal transplants. Every transplant recipient was induced with anti-thymocyte globulin, then maintained on tacrolimus and steroids for around 3 years.

Findings and caveats of the study: Early after transplant, HvG declines were associated with peak levels of circulating GvH clones. GvH clones occurred in recipient marrow; some first appeared in ileum or blood.

Repertoires were generated with immunoSEQ multiplex PCR, while TCRdb's copy carries only in-frame clones and drops some. The data show 55,000 to 80,000 clones, 90% to 95% seen once. Remarks on this clone: Its specificity is not known.

Germline V lookup: CDR1 MNHEY, CDR2 SVGAGI. CDR3 length: 15 amino acids. Trimming took 7 bases from V and 6 from J; bases not matched to a gene: 12. This specimen consisted of unstimulated CD8+ T cells sorted from spleen or lymph node cells, obtained before transplant. This sequence joins TRBV6-5 and TRBJ2-1, with TRBD2 identical over 7 bases. The receptor was derived from a human donor who was the organ donor for an intestinal transplant. The CDR3 region has the DNA TGTGCCAGCAAGGGGTGGCGGGAGCGTACCAATGAGCAGTTCTTC. Translated, it gives CASKGWRERTNEQFF.